Each of the 17 T cell receptor beta chains below was sequenced from the same sample in a study of T cell responses to AZD1222 COVID-19 vaccine. Only in-frame clones appear in the TCRdb table, and some are missing; sequencing was by immunoSEQ multiplex PCR. The profile shows approximately 130,000 clones, roughly 90% of them singletons. The specimen was peripheral blood, collected on day 0 of MenACWY control vaccination. All receptors come from an adult in good health.

V gene TRBV5-5 combines with J gene TRBJ1-1; D ambiguous. The CDR3 spans 14 residues. The V end lost 0 bases, the J end lost 1 base, and 7 bases lay between the germline ends. Germline-derived CDR1 and CDR2 are SGHKS and YYEKEE (reference sequence). CDR3 protein: CASSLAVSNTEAFF. DNA of the CDR3: TGTGCCAGCAGCTTGGCGGTATCGAACACTGAAGCTTTCTTT.

The chain links TRBV12-3 or TRBV12-4 to TRBJ2-2, with D hard to call. This CDR3 is built from 13 residues. V was cut by 1 base and J by 6 bases, with 6 bases left in between. DNA of the CDR3: TGTGCCAGCAGTTTAGGTTTAGCCGGGGAGCTGTTTTTT. Protein product: CASSLGLAGELFF.

The V and J genes are TRBV11-3 and TRBJ2-1; D gene ambiguous. In germline, CDR1 is SGHNT, CDR2 YENEEA. CDR3 length equals 14 residues. V was clipped by 3 bases and J by 6 bases, with 12 bases between them. CDR3 in amino acids: CASSFAVVTNEQFF. In nucleotides, the CDR3 is TGTGCCAGCAGCTTTGCCGTTGTAACCAATGAGCAGTTCTTC. Combining the CDR3 with reference TRBV11-3 and TRBJ2-1 gives the whole variable domain EAGVVQSPRYKIIEKKQPVAFWCNPISGHNTLYWYLQNLGQGPELLIRYENEEAVDDSQLPKDRFSAERLKGVDSTLKIQPAELGDSAVYLCASSFAVVTNEQFFGPGTRLTVL.

V and J are TRBV6-5 and TRBJ2-1; 11 nucleotides agree with TRBD2. The CDR3 is made up of 16 amino acids. V dropped 2 bases and J dropped 14; count of bases not matched to a gene: 14. Germline V gene data show CDR1 as MNHEY and CDR2 as SVGAGI. CDR3: CASSYVAGGPGSVEFF. Written as DNA, the CDR3 is TGTGCCAGCAGTTACGTAGCGGGAGGGCCTGGGAGTGTTGAGTTCTTC.

The chain has TRBV9 and TRBJ2-1; TRBD2 aligns across 9 bases. The CDR3 is made up of 16 amino acids. Per the germline V gene, CDR1 is SGDLS and CDR2 is YYNGEE. Unmatched junction bases numbered 15, after V lost 5 bases and J lost 9 bases. In nucleotides, the CDR3 is TGTGCCAGCAGTCCTCCCGGGGGCGGGAGGGTCAGTGAGCAGTTCTTC. Amino acid sequence: CASSPPGGGRVSEQFF.

The gene calls are TRBV6-5 and TRBJ1-6; D gene uncertain. Between the trimmed V and J ends, which lost 2 bases and 6 bases, there was a span of 14 bases. Germline loops: CDR1 MNHEY, CDR2 SVGAGI. The CDR3 extends over 16 amino acids. The CDR3: CASSYISGRRNSPLHF. CDR3 bases: TGTGCCAGCAGTTACATATCAGGACGGCGTAATTCACCCCTCCACTTT.

This chain uses TRBV30 with TRBJ2-5, with 9 nucleotides matching TRBD2. Germline trimming cut 2 bases from V and 4 bases from J; bases unmatched to any gene: 5. CDR1 and CDR2 (germline): GTSNPN, SVGIG (reference sequence). This CDR3 has 14 amino acids. In DNA, the CDR3 is TGTGCCTGGAGTAGCGGGGGGAGGGGAGAGACCCAGTACTTC. Its protein product is CAWSSGGRGETQYF.

This rearrangement joins TRBV5-6 to TRBJ1-1, with D perhaps TRBD1 (5 bases). Germline CDR1 is SGHDT and CDR2 is YYEEEE. The length of the CDR3 is 14 residues. The V end lost 0 bases, the J end lost 5 bases, and 11 bases lay between the germline ends. Here the CDR3 DNA reads TGTGCCAGCAGCTTGGGCTTCCAGGGAACTGAAGCTTTCTTT. Translation: CASSLGFQGTEAFF.

The V gene is TRBV7-8, the J gene TRBJ2-5, with TRBD1 matching 7 bases. This CDR3 has 14 residues. V was clipped by 2 bases and J by 4 bases; unmatched bases: 4. Germline values: CDR1 SGHVS, CDR2 FQNEAQ. CDR3 DNA sequence: TGTGCCAGCAGCTTACTTGACAGGGTAGAGACCCAGTACTTC. Translation gives CASSLLDRVETQYF.

The chain joins TRBV29-1 to TRBJ2-7, with 8 bases matching TRBD1. Germline V gene lookup returns CDR1 SQVTM and CDR2 ANQGSEA. The CDR3 is 14 amino acids. The trim removed 1 base at V and 1 base at J, leaving 3 bases unmatched. The CDR3 here is CSVEVGDRSYEQYF. CDR3 nucleotides: TGCAGCGTTGAAGTCGGGGACAGGTCCTACGAGCAGTACTTC.

J is TRBJ2-3 and V is TRBV19, with 13 bases fitting TRBD2. In germline, CDR1 is LNHDA, CDR2 SQIVND (reference sequence). V gave up 6 bases and J gave up 6 bases; unmatched junction bases: 3. CDR3 length: 14 amino acids. CDR3 nucleotides: TGTGCCAGTAGCGGACTAGCGGGAGTTGATACGCAGTATTTT. Encoded protein: CASSGLAGVDTQYF.

The CDR3 coding sequence is TGCAGTGCTTTTACACTGGGGGGCTACACCTTC. Its translation is CSAFTLGGYTF. The chain carries TRBV20-1 and TRBJ1-2; D call uncertain. V was pared by 5 bases and J by 8 bases, with 12 bases between. The germline V gene encodes CDR1 DFQATT and CDR2 SNEGSKA (reference sequence). This CDR3 spans 11 amino acids.

This clone was found once. The rearrangement uses TRBV29-1 and TRBJ2-3, with D hard to call. The germline CDR1 and CDR2 sequences are SQVTM and ANQGSEA. The CDR3 sequence is 15 residues long. Deletions cut 3 bases from V and 2 bases from J, with 15 bases between. CDR3 bases: TGCAGCGTTGATCTTGTTAGTTCTACCACAGATACGCAGTATTTT. Protein product: CSVDLVSSTTDTQYF.

In DNA, the CDR3 is TGTGCCAGCTCACCAGCCCCGGACAGGGGCCACGAGCAGTACTTC. This codes for CASSPAPDRGHEQYF. The chain joins TRBV18 to TRBJ2-7; the match to TRBD1 covers 9 bases. The germline V gene encodes CDR1 KGHSH and CDR2 LQKENI. The V and J ends lost 2 bases and 5 bases, in that order; junction bases with no gene match: 7. This CDR3 spans 15 amino acids.

The rearrangement uses TRBV9 and TRBJ1-2; 7 bases agree with TRBD1. The CDR3 is made up of 16 amino acids. CDR1 is SGDLS and CDR2 is YYNGEE in the germline V gene. V was clipped by 0 bases and J by 3 bases; unmatched bases: 8. CDR3 coding DNA: TGTGCCAGCAGCGTAGGAGGGGGCGTCAGAGACTATGGCTACACCTTC. Translating gives CASSVGGGVRDYGYTF.

This clone was observed once. The chain employs TRBV11-2 and TRBJ2-1, with D perhaps TRBD2 (6 bases). This CDR3 spans 17 amino acids. V was pared by 4 bases and J by 5 bases, with 21 bases between. Germline loops: CDR1 SGHAT, CDR2 FQNNGV. CDR3 region: CASSSRPSASPHNEQFF. Here the CDR3 DNA reads TGTGCCAGCAGCTCTCGGCCTAGCGCGAGCCCACACAATGAGCAGTTCTTC. Full variable domain (remainder filled in from reference TRBV11-2 and TRBJ2-1): EAGVAQSPRYKIIEKRQSVAFWCNPISGHATLYWYQQILGQGPKLLIQFQNNGVVDDSQLPKDRFSAERLKGVDSTLKIQPAKLEDSAVYLCASSSRPSASPHNEQFFGPGTRLTVL.

This clone was seen once. CDR3 protein: CASSQSKWSSGSTGELFF. In DNA, the CDR3 is TGCGCCAGCAGCCAATCAAAGTGGTCTAGCGGCTCCACCGGGGAGCTGTTTTTT. The chain has TRBV4-1 and TRBJ2-2, with 7 bases matching TRBD2. Germline CDR1 reads MGHRA; CDR2 reads YSYEKL. This CDR3 has 18 residues. With V trimmed by 2 bases and J by 4 bases, 13 bases remained unmatched.